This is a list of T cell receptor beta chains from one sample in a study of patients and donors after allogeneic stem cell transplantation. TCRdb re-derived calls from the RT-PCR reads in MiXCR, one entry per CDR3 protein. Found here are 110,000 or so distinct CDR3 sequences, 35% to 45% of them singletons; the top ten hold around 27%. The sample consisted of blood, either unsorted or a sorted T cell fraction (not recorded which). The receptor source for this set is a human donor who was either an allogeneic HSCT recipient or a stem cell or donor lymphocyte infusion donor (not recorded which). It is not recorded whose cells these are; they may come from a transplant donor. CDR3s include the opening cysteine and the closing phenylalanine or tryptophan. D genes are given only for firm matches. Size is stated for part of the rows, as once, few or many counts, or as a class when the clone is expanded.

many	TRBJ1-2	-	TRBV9	CASSGTSTNYGYTF	TGTGCCAGCAGCGGGACAAGTACTAACTATGGCTACACCTTC
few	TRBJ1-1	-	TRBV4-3	CASSQVANTEAFF	TGCGCCAGCAGCCAAGTAGCGAACACTGAAGCTTTCTTT
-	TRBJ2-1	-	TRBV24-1	CATSPSLPGSSNEQFF	TGTGCCACCAGCCCCTCTCTCCCCGGGAGTAGCAATGAGCAGTTCTTC
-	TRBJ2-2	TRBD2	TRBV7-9	CASSYGTSGEGGELFF	TGTGCCAGCAGCTACGGGACTAGCGGGGAAGGCGGGGAGCTGTTTTTT
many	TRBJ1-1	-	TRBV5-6	CASSLQDRLNTEAFF	TGTGCCAGCAGCCTACAGGACCGCCTGAACACTGAAGCTTTCTTT
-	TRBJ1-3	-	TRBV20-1	CSARGRSSGNTIYF	TGCAGTGCTAGAGGCCGGAGCTCTGGAAACACCATATATTTT
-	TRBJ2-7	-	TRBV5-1	CASSPTGGASYEQYF	TGCGCCAGCAGCCCGACGGGGGGCGCCTCCTACGAGCAGTACTTC
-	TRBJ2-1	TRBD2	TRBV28	CASSLMGLAMNEQFF	TGTGCCAGCAGTCTCATGGGACTAGCGATGAATGAGCAGTTCTTC
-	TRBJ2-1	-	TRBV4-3	CASSQDLLDVYEQFF	TGCGCCAGCAGCCAAGATCTGCTAGATGTCTATGAGCAGTTCTTC
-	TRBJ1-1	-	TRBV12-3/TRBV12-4	CASSGQFLNTEAFF	TGTGCCAGCAGTGGACAGTTTCTGAACACTGAAGCTTTCTTT
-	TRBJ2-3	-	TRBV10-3	CALRGNTDTQYF	TGTGCACTCCGGGGGAACACAGATACGCAGTATTTT
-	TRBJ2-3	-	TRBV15	CATSRGSYTDTQYF	TGTGCCACCAGCAGAGGGTCCTACACAGATACGCAGTATTTT
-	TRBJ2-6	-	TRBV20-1	CSARDLRLSSGANVLTF	TGCAGTGCTAGAGATCTACGTTTGTCTTCTGGGGCCAACGTCCTGACTTTC
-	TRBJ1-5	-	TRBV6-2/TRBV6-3	CAGSYSGQNQPQHF	TGTGCCGGCAGTTACTCAGGACAGAATCAGCCCCAGCATTTT
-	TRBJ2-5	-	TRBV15	CATSRDNSQETQYF	TGTGCCACCAGCAGAGATAACAGCCAAGAGACCCAGTACTTC
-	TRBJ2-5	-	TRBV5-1	CASSTGTADPETQYF	TGCGCCAGCAGCACCGGGACTGCCGACCCCGAGACCCAGTACTTC
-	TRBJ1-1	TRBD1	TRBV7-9	CASSLDRGKNTEAFF	TGTGCCAGCAGCCTAGACAGGGGGAAGAACACTGAAGCTTTCTTT
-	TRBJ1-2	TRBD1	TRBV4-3	CASSDRGYGYTF	TGCGCCAGCAGCGACAGGGGGTATGGCTACACCTTC
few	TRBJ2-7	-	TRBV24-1	CATSSRDLNEQYF	TGTGCCACCAGTTCGAGGGACCTGAACGAGCAGTACTTC
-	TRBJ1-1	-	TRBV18	CASSPTRNEAFF	TGTGCCAGCTCACCGACTAGGAATGAAGCTTTCTTT
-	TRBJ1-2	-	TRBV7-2	CASSSRGRRNGYTF	TGTGCCAGCAGCTCACGGGGCCGGAGAAATGGCTACACCTTC
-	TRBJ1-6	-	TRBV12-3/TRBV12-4	CASRELGINNSPLHF	TGTGCCAGCAGAGAACTCGGGATCAATAATTCACCCCTCCACTTT
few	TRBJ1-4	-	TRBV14	CASSQDLRGATNEKLFF	TGTGCCAGCAGCCAAGATTTGCGGGGCGCAACTAATGAAAAACTGTTTTTT
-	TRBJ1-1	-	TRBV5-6	CASSLSPGWFAEAFF	TGTGCCAGCAGCTTGTCACCTGGGTGGTTCGCTGAAGCTTTCTTT
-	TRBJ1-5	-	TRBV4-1	CASSQVPRTANYQPQHF	TGCGCCAGCAGCCAAGTCCCCAGGACAGCCAACTATCAGCCCCAGCATTTT
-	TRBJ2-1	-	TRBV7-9	CASSSHPLVIDEQFF	TGTGCCAGCAGCTCCCACCCACTAGTTATCGATGAGCAGTTCTTC
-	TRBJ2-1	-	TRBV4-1	CASSQLLAPYNEQFF	TGCGCCAGCAGCCAATTACTAGCTCCCTACAATGAGCAGTTCTTC
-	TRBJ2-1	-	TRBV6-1	CASSKGQSSYNEQFF	TGTGCCAGCAGTAAAGGACAGAGCTCCTACAATGAGCAGTTCTTC
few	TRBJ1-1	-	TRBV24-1	CATSGGGGVGAEAFF	TGTGCCACCAGCGGAGGTGGCGGAGTCGGAGCTGAAGCTTTCTTT
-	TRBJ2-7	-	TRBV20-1	CSAREGSGGYEQYF	TGCAGTGCTAGGGAGGGGTCAGGAGGATACGAGCAGTACTTC
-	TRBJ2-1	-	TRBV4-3	CASSGWEGDTYNEQFF	TGCGCCAGCAGCGGGTGGGAGGGGGACACATACAATGAGCAGTTCTTC
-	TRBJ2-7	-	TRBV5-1	CASSLGDWPTYEQYF	TGCGCCAGCAGCTTGGGAGACTGGCCTACCTACGAGCAGTACTTC
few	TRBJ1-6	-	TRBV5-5	CASSPDGQLKNSPLHF	TGTGCCAGCAGCCCGGACGGACAGCTAAAAAATTCACCCCTCCACTTT
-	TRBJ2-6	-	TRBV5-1	CASRSTGTPISGANVLTF	TGCGCCAGCAGGAGTACCGGGACGCCAATCTCTGGGGCCAACGTCCTGACTTTC
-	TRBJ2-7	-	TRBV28	CASISHGPKSYEQYF	TGTGCCAGCATCAGTCACGGCCCCAAGTCCTACGAGCAGTACTTC
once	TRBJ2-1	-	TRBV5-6	CASSLEPSGKGGDEQFF	TGTGCCAGCAGCTTGGAGCCTAGCGGAAAGGGGGGCGATGAGCAGTTCTTC
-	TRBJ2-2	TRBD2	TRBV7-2	CASSPGLAGVNTGELFF	TGTGCCAGCAGCCCCGGACTAGCGGGTGTGAACACCGGGGAGCTGTTTTTT
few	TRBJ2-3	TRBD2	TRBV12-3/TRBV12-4	CASKLAGGSDTQYF	TGTGCCAGCAAATTAGCGGGAGGGTCAGATACGCAGTATTTT
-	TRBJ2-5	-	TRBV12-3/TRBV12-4	CASSLEGEQETQYF	TGTGCCAGCAGTTTAGAGGGAGAACAAGAGACCCAGTACTTC
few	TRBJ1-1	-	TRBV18	CASSPWAFMNTEAFF	TGTGCCAGCTCACCTTGGGCATTTATGAACACTGAAGCTTTCTTT
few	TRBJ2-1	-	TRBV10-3	CAISESSSANEQFF	TGTGCCATCAGTGAGTCGAGTAGTGCGAATGAGCAGTTCTTC
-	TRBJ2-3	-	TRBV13	CASSLGTLNLDTQYF	TGTGCCAGCAGCTTGGGGACTCTGAACTTAGATACGCAGTATTTT
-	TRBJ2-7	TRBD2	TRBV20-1	CSARVLAGPSYEQYF	TGCAGTGCTAGAGTTCTAGCGGGACCTTCCTACGAGCAGTACTTC
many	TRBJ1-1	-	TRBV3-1	CASSQDLGFGGEAFF	TGTGCCAGCAGCCAAGATCTGGGCTTTGGGGGGGAAGCTTTCTTT
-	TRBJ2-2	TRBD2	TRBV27	CASTKGRADTGELFF	TGTGCCAGCACCAAAGGGAGGGCCGACACCGGGGAGCTGTTTTTT
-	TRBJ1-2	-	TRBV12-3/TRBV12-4	CASSSPVQGNYGYTF	TGTGCCAGCAGTTCACCCGTACAGGGAAACTATGGCTACACCTTC
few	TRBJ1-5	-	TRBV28	CASSPPGASQPQHF	TGTGCCAGCAGTCCCCCGGGGGCTAGTCAGCCCCAGCATTTT
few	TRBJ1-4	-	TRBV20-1	CSAQGANEKLFF	TGCAGTGCTCAGGGAGCTAATGAAAAACTGTTTTTT